This TCR beta chain was recorded in a study of esophageal squamous cell carcinoma under preoperative chemotherapy (dated by TCRdb to the late 2010s). With regard to the full study: In the study, TCR repertoires were profiled in both peripheral blood T cells and tumor-infiltrating lymphocytes. In patients with esophageal squamous cell carcinoma, the study looked at what paclitaxel-nedaplatin chemotherapy did to T-cell receptor repertoires. Five or six patients with primary esophageal squamous cell carcinoma made up the cohort. Repertoires from samples taken before paclitaxel-nedaplatin therapy were compared with repertoires from samples taken after paclitaxel-nedaplatin therapy. Results the study describes overall, beyond this receptor: Post-treatment tumor-infiltrating lymphocytes appeared to be derived in part from peripheral T cells migrating into the tumor, rather than solely from local clonal changes. The cohort was small, with only 5 or 6 patients with esophageal squamous cell carcinoma analyzed. TCR diversity increased significantly in peripheral T cells after chemotherapy, but not in tumor-infiltrating lymphocytes. Immediate and substantial changes in clonotype frequency were induced by paclitaxel-nedaplatin therapy, and contraction rather than amplification was more likely to be observed among abundant clones.

This clonotype was seen a few times. The specificity of this receptor is unknown. Because the CDR3 is missing its conserved closing phenylalanine or tryptophan, this is likely a read error. In the paper's terms, the time point label means: after preoperative PTX-NDP chemotherapy. Patients received paclitaxel-nedaplatin as preoperative chemotherapy before surgery. Library preparation was by PCR. Data came from a HiSeq X Ten. High-throughput sequencing was used to characterize TCR repertoires. TCRdb passed the public sequencing reads through fastp at Q25 and MiXCR, retaining productive beta sequences. A single entry per CDR3 protein holds the most common genes and DNA from its merged rows. The sample profile shows approximately 20,000 distinct CDR3 sequences; 46% of them were found once. Around 27% of the sample is held by the ten biggest clonotypes. V and J are truncated by 5 bases and 7 bases respectively, leaving an intervening sequence of 17 bases. CDR1 and CDR2 are read off the germline V gene as SGHTA and FQGNSA. The CDR3 is made up of 14 amino acids, end residues included. The sequence is cut down to CDR3 DNA, 42 bases in frame from base 1.

Sample acquisition took place from a patient given preoperative chemotherapy. This TCR was recovered from a human donor with esophageal squamous cell carcinoma. The donor label of this sample is uncertain. The chain links TRBV7-2 with TRBJ2-5; TRBD1 might be the D gene, on 6 matching bases. CDR3 protein: CASSPTGDTATQYS. The DNA sequence is TGTGCCAGCAGCCCTACCGGGGACACAGCGACCCAGTACTCG.